The present TCR beta chain was sequenced within a study of control samples from healthy donors and cancer patients. Assay used: immunoSEQ multiplex PCR; TCRdb lists only in-frame clones, some missing. The repertoire has around 28,000 clones, roughly 93% of them found once; the top ten carry 13%. CDR3 length equals 13 residues. V trimming: 4 bases; J trimming: 4 bases; junction bases outside the gene matches: 3. Germline assignment: CDR1 ENHRY and CDR2 SYGVKD. The V and J genes are TRBV10-3 and TRBJ2-5, with 7 bases matching TRBD1. This sequence was found in a man aged 50-60 years with lung cancer. The sequencing sample was made of PBMCs. The CDR3 DNA sequence: TGTGCCATCAGTGTAGGGGGCCGAGAGACCCAGTACTTC. It is translated as CAISVGGRETQYF.